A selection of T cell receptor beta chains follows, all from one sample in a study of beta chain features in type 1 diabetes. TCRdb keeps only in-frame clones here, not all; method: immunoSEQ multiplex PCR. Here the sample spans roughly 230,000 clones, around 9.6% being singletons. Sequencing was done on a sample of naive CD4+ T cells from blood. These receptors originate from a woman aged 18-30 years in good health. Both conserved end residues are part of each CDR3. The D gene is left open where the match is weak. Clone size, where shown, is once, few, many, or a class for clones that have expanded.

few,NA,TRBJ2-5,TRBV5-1,TGCGCCAGCAGCGCCGGACAGCAAGAGACCCAGTACTTC,CASSAGQQETQYF
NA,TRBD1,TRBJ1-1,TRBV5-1,TGCGCCAGCAGCTTGGACAGGGGGAACACTGAAGCTTTCTTT,CASSLDRGNTEAFF
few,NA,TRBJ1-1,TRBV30,TGTGCCTGGAGCCTCAGGGGGAACACTGAAGCTTTCTTT,CAWSLRGNTEAFF
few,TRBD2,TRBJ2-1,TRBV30,TGTGCCTGGAATTCGCGGACTAGCGGGAGGGGGTCAAGTGAGCAGTTCTTC,CAWNSRTSGRGSSEQFF
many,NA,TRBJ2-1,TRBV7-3,TGTGCCAGCAGCTCAGGCAATGAGCAGTTCTTC,CASSSGNEQFF
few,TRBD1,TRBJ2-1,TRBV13,TGTGCCAGCAGCTTATTGGGGGTTCGAGGGACAGGGGGCTACAATGAGCAGTTCTTC,CASSLLGVRGTGGYNEQFF
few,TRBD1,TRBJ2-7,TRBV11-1,TGTGCCAGCAGTTCCCCGGGACAGGGTTACTACGAGCAGTACTTC,CASSSPGQGYYEQYF
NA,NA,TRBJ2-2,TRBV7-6,TGTGCCAGCAGCTTAGCGCACGGGGACACCGGGGAGCTGTTTTTT,CASSLAHGDTGELFF
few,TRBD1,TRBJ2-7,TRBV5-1,TGCGCCAGCAGCTTACAGGGGGCAAGCTACGAGCAGTACTTC,CASSLQGASYEQYF
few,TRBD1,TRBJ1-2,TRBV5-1,TGCGCCAGCAGCCCTCTCGGGACAGGGCTCTATGGCTACACCTTC,CASSPLGTGLYGYTF
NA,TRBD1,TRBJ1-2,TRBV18,TGTGCCAGCTCCCAGGACAGGGGAGTATATGGCTACACCTTC,CASSQDRGVYGYTF
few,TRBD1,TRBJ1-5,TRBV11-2,TGTGCCAGCAGCAAGGCAGGGGGAAATCAGCCCCAGCATTTT,CASSKAGGNQPQHF
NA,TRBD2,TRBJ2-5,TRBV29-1,TGCAGCGTTGAAGGGGAGCGGGGGGCACAAGAGACCCAGTACTTC,CSVEGERGAQETQYF
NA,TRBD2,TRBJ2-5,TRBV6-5,TGTGCCAGCAGCCTCTTGGGGAGGGAGAGTACCCAGTACTTC,CASSLLGRESTQYF
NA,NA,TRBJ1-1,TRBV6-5,TGTGCCAGCAGTCAACAGGAGTTGAACACTGAAGCTTTCTTT,CASSQQELNTEAFF
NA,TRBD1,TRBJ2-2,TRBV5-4,TGTGCCAGCAGCCGGGACAGACTCACCGGGGAGCTGTTTTTT,CASSRDRLTGELFF
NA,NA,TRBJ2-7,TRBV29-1,TGCAGCGTCGTGGGGGGAAGCCGAGAGCAGTACTTC,CSVVGGSREQYF
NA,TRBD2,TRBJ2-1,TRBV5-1,TGCGCCAGCAGCTTGGCCGGGACTAGCGTTCAAACGGCCGGTTACAATGAGCAGTTCTTC,CASSLAGTSVQTAGYNEQFF
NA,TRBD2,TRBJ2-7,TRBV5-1,TGCGCCAGCAGCGCCAGGACTAGTCCGCAAGGCTACGAGCAGTACTTC,CASSARTSPQGYEQYF
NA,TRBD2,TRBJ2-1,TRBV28,TGTGCCAGCAGTTTACCCCCTAGCGGGGCTGAGCAGTTCTTC,CASSLPPSGAEQFF
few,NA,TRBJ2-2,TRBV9,TGTGCCAGCAGCGTAGAACGGAGGAACACCGGGGAGCTGTTTTTT,CASSVERRNTGELFF
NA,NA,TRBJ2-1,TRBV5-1,TGCGCCAGCAGTCCTCTGACTTTGGGCTCCTACAATGAGCAGTTCTTC,CASSPLTLGSYNEQFF
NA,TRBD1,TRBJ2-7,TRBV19,TGTGCCACCGCCTTGGCAGGGGGTAACTCCTACGAGCAGTACTTC,CATALAGGNSYEQYF
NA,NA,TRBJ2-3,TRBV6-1,TGTGCCAGCAGTGAACTCGATACGCAGTATTTT,CASSELDTQYF
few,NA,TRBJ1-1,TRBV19,TGTGCCAGTACCGGCATCCCCAGGGGTGAAGCTTTCTTT,CASTGIPRGEAFF
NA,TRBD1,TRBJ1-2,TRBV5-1,TGCGCCAGCAGCTTAGAGGGGGCGGTCTATGGCTACACCTTC,CASSLEGAVYGYTF
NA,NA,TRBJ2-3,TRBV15,TGTGCCACCAGCAGCCGGCGGGGCGCCCCCACAGATACGCAGTATTTT,CATSSRRGAPTDTQYF
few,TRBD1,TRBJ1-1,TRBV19,TGTGCCAGTAGTAGCCGGGACAGGAACACTGAAGCTTTCTTT,CASSSRDRNTEAFF
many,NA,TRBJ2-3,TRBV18,TGTGCCAGCTCACCGGCCGGGGAGCCGCAGTATTTT,CASSPAGEPQYF
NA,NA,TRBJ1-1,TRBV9,TGTGCCAGCAGTGCCACAGAGATGAACACTGAAGCTTTCTTT,CASSATEMNTEAFF
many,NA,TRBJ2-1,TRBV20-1,TGCAGTGCTACAGGGAATGAGCAGTTCTTC,CSATGNEQFF
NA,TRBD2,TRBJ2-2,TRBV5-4,TGTGCCAGCAGCTTAGGGCTAGCGGGGGCCACCGGGGAGCTGTTTTTT,CASSLGLAGATGELFF
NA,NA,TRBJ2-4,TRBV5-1,TGCGCCAGCAGCTCACTCGCGGGTCTAGCCAAAAACATTCAGTACTTC,CASSSLAGLAKNIQYF
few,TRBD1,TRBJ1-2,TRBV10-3,TGTGCCATCAGTACAGGGGGCTCTGGCTATGGCTACACCTTC,CAISTGGSGYGYTF
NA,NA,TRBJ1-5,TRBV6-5,TGTGCCAGCACCGGACAGATCGGTCGGCCCCAGCATTTT,CASTGQIGRPQHF
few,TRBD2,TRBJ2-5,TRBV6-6,TGTGCCAGCAGCTCACTAGCGGGGGGGCGAGAGACCCAGTACTTC,CASSSLAGGRETQYF